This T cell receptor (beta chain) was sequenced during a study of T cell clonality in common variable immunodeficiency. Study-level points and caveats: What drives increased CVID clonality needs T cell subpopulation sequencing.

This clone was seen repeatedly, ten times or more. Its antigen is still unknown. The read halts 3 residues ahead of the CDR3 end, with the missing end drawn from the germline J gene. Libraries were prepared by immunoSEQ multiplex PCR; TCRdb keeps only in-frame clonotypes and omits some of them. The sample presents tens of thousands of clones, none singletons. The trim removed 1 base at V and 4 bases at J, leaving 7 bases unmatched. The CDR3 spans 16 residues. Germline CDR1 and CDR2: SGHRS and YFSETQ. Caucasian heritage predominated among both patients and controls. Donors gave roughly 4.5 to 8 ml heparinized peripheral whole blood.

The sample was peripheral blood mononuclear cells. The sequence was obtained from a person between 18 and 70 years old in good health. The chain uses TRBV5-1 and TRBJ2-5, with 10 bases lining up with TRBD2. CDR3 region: CASSLMSSGGGETQYF. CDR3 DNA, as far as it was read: TGCGCCAGCAGCTTGATGTCTAGCGGGGGTGGAGAGACC.